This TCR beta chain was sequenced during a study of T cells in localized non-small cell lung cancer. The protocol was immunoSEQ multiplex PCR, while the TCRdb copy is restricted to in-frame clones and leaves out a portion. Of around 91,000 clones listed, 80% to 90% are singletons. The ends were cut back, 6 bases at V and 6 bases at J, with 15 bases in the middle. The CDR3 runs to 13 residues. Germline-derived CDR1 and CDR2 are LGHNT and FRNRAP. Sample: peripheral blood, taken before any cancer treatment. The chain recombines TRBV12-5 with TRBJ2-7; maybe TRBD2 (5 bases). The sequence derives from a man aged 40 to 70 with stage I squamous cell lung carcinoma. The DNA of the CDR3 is TGTGCTAGTGGCCCCTTGTCCCGGGGCGAGCAGTACTTC. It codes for CASGPLSRGEQYF.